The 5 T cell receptor beta chains given below trace back to one sample, sequenced in a study of breast tumors, draining lymph nodes, adjacent tissues. Axillary draining lymph nodes of breast cancer patients supplied the node samples. TCRdb independently ran MiXCR on the multiplex PCR reads; one entry per CDR3 protein. This table has some 130,000 distinct CDR3 sequences, 20% to 25% appearing once. Specimen: axillary lymph node tissue. The receptor source for this set is a female donor with breast cancer. Some clones in this sample may be carry-over from other donors' samples.

This clonotype was observed at least ten times. This chain joins TRBV10-3 and TRBJ2-1; TRBD2 aligns across 10 bases. After removal of 3 bases from V and 5 bases from J, the junction contained 7 bases not matched to a gene. The CDR3 runs to 16 residues. CDR1 ENHRY and CDR2 SYGVKD come from the germline V gene. The CDR3 is CAISDIGTSVNNEQFF. The DNA for the CDR3 is TGTGCCATCAGTGATATAGGGACTAGCGTAAACAATGAGCAGTTCTTC.

In this sample, this clonotype turned up many times. This rearrangement joins TRBV7-8 to TRBJ2-1, with 10 bases fitting TRBD2. There are 16 residues in the CDR3. CDR1 is SGHVS and CDR2 is FQNEAQ in the germline V gene. Trimming took 6 bases from V and 5 from J; bases not matched to a gene: 10. The CDR3 is CASRPLLAGNDNEQFF. CDR3 bases: TGTGCCAGCAGGCCCCTACTAGCGGGAAATGACAATGAGCAGTTCTTC. The entire variable domain, with the rest obtained from reference TRBV7-8 and TRBJ2-1, is as follows: GAGVSQSPRYKVAKRGQDVALRCDPISGHVSLFWYQQALGQGPEFLTYFQNEAQLDKSGLPSDRFFAERPEGSVSTLKIQRTQQEDSAVYLCASRPLLAGNDNEQFFGPGTRLTVL.

Details on this clonotype: Because it lacks the conserved phenylalanine or tryptophan at the end, this CDR3 is likely a read error. The gene calls are TRBV20-1 and TRBJ2-2, with TRBD2 matching 13 bases. The junction had 9 bases not matched to a gene; V was cut back by 3 bases and J by 2 bases. The CDR3 runs to 18 residues. Germline V lookup: CDR1 DFQATT, CDR2 SNEGSKA (reference sequence). CDR3 nucleotide sequence: TGCAGTGCTAGGCCTATACTAGCGGGAGGGCCTAACACCGGGGAGCTGTTTCTT. As protein: CSARPILAGGPNTGELFL.

This clonotype was detected only a few times. A much larger clone lies a single base off, so this may be a read error. The chain carries TRBV27 and TRBJ1-6; D is unclear. V dropped 2 bases and J dropped 7 bases, with 3 bases sitting between them. The CDR3 runs 12 residues. Germline loops: CDR1 MNHEY, CDR2 SMNVEV (reference sequence). The chain's CDR3 is CASSLGNSPLHF. CDR3 DNA: TGTGCCAGCAGTTTAGGGAATTCACCCCTCCACTTT.

This clonotype was counted ten times or more. CDR3 bases: TGTGCCAGCGGTAGACAGGGGGCAGATACGCAGTATTTT. Protein sequence: CASGRQGADTQYF. The V call is TRBV6-1, the J call TRBJ2-3; TRBD1 agrees at 9 bases. The CDR3 has 13 residues. Trimming removed 8 bases from V and 4 bases from J; junction bases left unmatched: 4. Germline V gene sequence: CDR1 MNHNS, CDR2 SASEGT.